Listed below are T cell receptor beta chains from one sample, sequenced in a study of post-analysis software for immune sequencing data. TCRdb reanalysed the PCR reads using MiXCR and keeps one entry per CDR3 protein. The sample consists of hundreds of thousands of distinct CDR3 sequences, 40% to 55% of them appearing once. Material for sequencing was blood. All receptors derive from a girl aged 10-17 years with multiple sclerosis. The CDR3 runs from the conserved cysteine through the conserved F or W. The D gene is left open where the match is weak. Clone sizes are given selectively: once, few, many, or a class where the clone is expanded.

NA | TRBJ2-4 | TRBD1 | TRBV29-1 | CSAETGANNIQYF | TGCAGCGCCGAGACAGGGGCAAATAACATTCAGTACTTC
NA | TRBJ2-1 | NA | TRBV20-1 | CSARTYRKGTYNEQFF | TGCAGTGCTAGGACATACAGAAAAGGAACCTACAATGAGCAGTTCTTC
NA | TRBJ1-4 | TRBD1 | TRBV7-9 | CASSSRDRNEKLFF | TGTGCCAGCAGCTCCCGGGACAGGAATGAAAAACTGTTTTTT
NA | TRBJ2-1 | NA | TRBV29-1 | CSVLDGFRSSYNEQFF | TGCAGCGTTCTCGACGGTTTCCGAAGCTCCTACAATGAGCAGTTCTTC
NA | TRBJ2-3 | TRBD2 | TRBV7-2 | CASSLEAGGSVTQYF | TGTGCCAGCAGCTTAGAAGCGGGGGGTAGTGTTACGCAGTATTTT
NA | TRBJ1-1 | NA | TRBV29-1 | CSTGGGWGLGNTEAFF | TGCAGCACAGGTGGGGGTTGGGGACTGGGGAACACTGAAGCTTTCTTT
NA | TRBJ2-1 | TRBD2 | TRBV20-1 | CSAPLRLAGDNEQFF | TGCAGTGCGCCTCTCCGACTAGCGGGAGACAATGAGCAGTTCTTC
NA | TRBJ2-1 | NA | TRBV11-2 | CASSLGNRDAVVEQFF | TGTGCCAGCAGCTTAGGAAACAGGGATGCAGTTGTTGAGCAGTTCTTC
NA | TRBJ2-1 | TRBD1 | TRBV24-1 | CATSEPGQYNEQFF | TGTGCCACCAGTGAGCCGGGACAGTACAATGAGCAGTTCTTC
NA | TRBJ2-7 | TRBD1 | TRBV20-1 | CSARGGQGFYEQYF | TGCAGTGCTAGGGGGGGACAGGGATTTTACGAGCAGTACTTC
NA | TRBJ2-1 | NA | TRBV4-2 | CASSQGTRAYNEQFF | TGTGCCAGCAGCCAAGGTACGCGGGCCTACAATGAGCAGTTCTTC
NA | TRBJ2-5 | NA | TRBV20-1 | CSADIPAGAPETQYF | TGCAGTGCCGATATCCCCGCAGGGGCCCCGGAGACCCAGTACTTC
NA | TRBJ1-2 | NA | TRBV25-1 | CASSGLQGGVRYGYTF | TGTGCCAGCAGTGGCCTCCAGGGTGGAGTTCGATATGGCTACACCTTC
few | TRBJ2-7 | TRBD2 | TRBV7-9 | CASSYVVREGSYEQYF | TGTGCCAGCAGCTACGTAGTGCGGGAGGGTTCCTACGAGCAGTACTTC
NA | TRBJ2-3 | NA | TRBV7-2 | CASSWSGRADTQYF | TGTGCCAGCAGCTGGTCGGGACGAGCGGATACGCAGTATTTT
NA | TRBJ1-2 | NA | TRBV25-1 | CASSEQGGYTF | TGTGCCAGCAGTGAACAAGGTGGCTACACCTTC
NA | TRBJ1-5 | TRBD1 | TRBV20-1 | CSARVLGQGGQPQHF | TGCAGTGCTAGAGTTCTGGGACAGGGTGGCCAGCCCCAGCATTTT
NA | TRBJ1-4 | NA | TRBV29-1 | CSATPGTTHNEKLFF | TGCAGCGCTACCCCGGGGACAACCCATAATGAAAAACTGTTTTTT
NA | TRBJ2-7 | TRBD1 | TRBV5-1 | CASSSSGQEYEQYF | TGCGCCAGCAGCTCTTCGGGACAGGAGTACGAGCAGTACTTC
NA | TRBJ2-5 | TRBD1 | TRBV20-1 | CSATLDRAQETQYF | TGCAGTGCTACCCTGGACAGGGCCCAAGAGACCCAGTACTTC
NA | TRBJ2-7 | TRBD1 | TRBV20-1 | CSADWTGSNYEQYF | TGCAGTGCGGATTGGACAGGGTCTAACTACGAGCAGTACTTC
NA | TRBJ2-7 | TRBD2 | TRBV9 | CASSVTPTSGRHEQYF | TGTGCCAGCAGCGTAACCCCAACTAGCGGGAGGCACGAGCAGTACTTC
NA | TRBJ2-7 | TRBD1 | TRBV28 | CASSSGQGVFHEQYF | TGTGCCAGCAGTTCGGGACAGGGGGTATTCCACGAGCAGTACTTC
many | TRBJ2-7 | TRBD1 | TRBV7-9 | CASSLTGAYEQYF | TGTGCCAGCAGCTTAACAGGGGCCTACGAGCAGTACTTC
NA | TRBJ2-5 | TRBD2 | TRBV15 | CATSRDGASGWETQYF | TGTGCCACCAGCAGAGATGGGGCTAGCGGCTGGGAGACCCAGTACTTC
NA | TRBJ2-3 | TRBD1 | TRBV24-1 | CATSDPRTGITDTQYF | TGTGCCACCAGTGATCCCCGGACAGGGATCACAGATACGCAGTATTTT
NA | TRBJ2-7 | TRBD1 | TRBV29-1 | CSVTTGGPTYEQYF | TGCAGCGTAACAACAGGGGGCCCAACCTACGAGCAGTACTTC
few | TRBJ2-1 | TRBD2 | TRBV20-1 | CSARLPGLADSSYNEQFF | TGCAGTGCTAGACTTCCGGGACTAGCGGATAGCTCCTACAATGAGCAGTTCTTC
NA | TRBJ1-6 | TRBD1 | TRBV28 | CASSLIEQGLSSSPLHF | TGTGCCAGCAGCCTAATAGAACAGGGGCTGTCCTCCTCACCCCTCCACTTT
many | TRBJ2-5 | TRBD2 | TRBV7-2 | CASSLAGGSGQETQYF | TGTGCCAGCAGCTTAGCGGGCGGGAGCGGCCAAGAGACCCAGTACTTC
NA | TRBJ2-7 | NA | TRBV21-1 | CASSKGPGTAPSGRAYEQYF | TGTGCCAGCAGCAAAGGGCCAGGGACGGCACCTAGCGGGAGGGCCTACGAGCAGTACTTC
NA | TRBJ1-5 | NA | TRBV7-8 | CASSSAPWGMGNQPQHF | TGTGCCAGCAGCTCCGCCCCATGGGGGATGGGGAATCAGCCCCAGCATTTT
NA | TRBJ2-1 | NA | TRBV9 | CASSPGGLARNEQFF | TGTGCCAGCAGCCCCGGGGGCCTCGCACGGAATGAGCAGTTCTTC
many | TRBJ2-7 | NA | TRBV27 | CASSSSFELHEQYF | TGTGCCAGCAGTTCCTCGTTTGAGCTCCACGAGCAGTACTTC
NA | TRBJ2-5 | TRBD1 | TRBV11-2 | CASSLGTGQTQYF | TGTGCCAGCAGCTTAGGGACAGGCCAGACCCAGTACTTC
NA | TRBJ2-7 | NA | TRBV29-1 | CSGTQGYEQYF | TGCAGCGGTACCCAGGGGTACGAGCAGTACTTC
NA | TRBJ1-1 | NA | TRBV3-1 | CASNQRVNTEAFF | TGTGCCAGCAACCAACGGGTGAACACTGAAGCTTTCTTT
few | TRBJ2-1 | TRBD2 | TRBV10-3 | CAISEATSGIGNEQFF | TGTGCCATCAGTGAGGCGACTAGCGGGATAGGTAATGAGCAGTTCTTC
NA | TRBJ2-1 | NA | TRBV7-9 | CASSLDGSSYKEQFF | TGTGCCAGCAGCTTGGACGGTAGCTCCTACAAGGAGCAGTTCTTC
NA | TRBJ1-1 | NA | TRBV18 | CASSPRAGSPEAFF | TGTGCCAGCTCACCACGTGCCGGGAGCCCTGAAGCTTTCTTT
NA | TRBJ1-2 | NA | TRBV20-1 | CSTIRVGYGYTF | TGCAGTACAATTCGGGTCGGCTATGGCTACACCTTC
NA | TRBJ2-4 | NA | TRBV21-1 | CASPGSPNIQYF | TGTGCCAGCCCCGGGTCTCCAAACATTCAGTACTTC
once | TRBJ2-1 | TRBD2 | TRBV28 | CASSPSRLAVYNEQFF | TGTGCCAGCAGTCCCTCCCGACTAGCAGTGTACAATGAGCAGTTCTTC
few | TRBJ2-5 | TRBD1 | TRBV6-2/TRBV6-3 | CASSRTGGETQYF | TGTGCCAGCAGCCGGACAGGGGGGGAGACCCAGTACTTC
NA | TRBJ2-5 | TRBD2 | TRBV5-6 | CASSLYRTSGSATQYF | TGTGCCAGCAGCTTGTATCGGACTAGCGGGAGTGCGACCCAGTACTTC
NA | TRBJ2-7 | NA | TRBV4-3 | CASSQDLGSRGEQYF | TGCGCCAGCAGCCAAGATTTAGGTTCAAGGGGCGAGCAGTACTTC
NA | TRBJ2-7 | TRBD1 | TRBV4-3 | CASSRGRTGAYEQYF | TGCGCCAGCAGCCGCGGAAGGACAGGGGCCTACGAGCAGTACTTC
NA | TRBJ2-7 | TRBD2 | TRBV28 | CASRPQGGEQYF | TGTGCCAGCAGACCTCAGGGAGGGGAGCAGTACTTC